This T cell receptor (beta chain) was sequenced in a study of identifying expanded T cells in peripheral blood. During the collection period, no donor immune events like infections were recorded. Germline assignment: CDR1 SGHAT and CDR2 FQNNGV. The germline V and J ends were trimmed by 3 bases and 7 bases, with 30 bases remaining between them. The length of the CDR3 is 19 residues. This table comes from immunoSEQ multiplex PCR, and its TCRdb copy is limited to in-frame clones, with some not included. The sample lists 100,000 to 150,000 clones, 75% to 90% seen once, with more than 7% in the top ten. The V and J genes are TRBV11-2 and TRBJ1-2; D is perhaps TRBD1 (5 bases). This receptor was taken from a person between 18 and 75 years old in good health. The specimen was blood. This CDR3 is CASSFMEGTPHIVPRGYTF. The CDR3 nucleotides read TGTGCCAGCAGCTTCATGGAAGGGACCCCTCATATAGTTCCGCGTGGCTACACCTTC.